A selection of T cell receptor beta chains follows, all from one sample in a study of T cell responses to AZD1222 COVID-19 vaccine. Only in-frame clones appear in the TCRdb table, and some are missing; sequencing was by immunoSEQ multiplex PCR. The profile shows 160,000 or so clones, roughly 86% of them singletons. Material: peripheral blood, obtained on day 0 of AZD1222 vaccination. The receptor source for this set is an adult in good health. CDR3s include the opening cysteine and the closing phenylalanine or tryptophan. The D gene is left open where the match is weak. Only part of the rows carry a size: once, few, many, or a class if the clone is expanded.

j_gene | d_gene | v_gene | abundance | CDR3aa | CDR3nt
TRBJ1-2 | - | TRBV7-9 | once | CASSLVGGDPNYGYTF | TGTGCCAGCAGCTTAGTGGGTGGCGATCCTAACTATGGCTACACCTTC
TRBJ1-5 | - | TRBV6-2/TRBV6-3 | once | CASSYSFTGRGEQPQHF | TGTGCCAGCAGTTACTCCTTTACAGGTCGAGGAGAACAGCCCCAGCATTTT
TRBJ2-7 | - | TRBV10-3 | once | CAISEGVEGYEQYF | TGTGCCATCAGTGAGGGGGTGGAGGGATATGAGCAGTACTTC
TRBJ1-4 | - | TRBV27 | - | CASSFQGDLGKLFF | TGTGCCAGCAGTTTCCAGGGAGATTTAGGGAAACTGTTTTTT
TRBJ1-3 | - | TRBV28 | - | CASSFGTSGNTIYF | TGTGCCAGCAGTTTTGGAACCTCTGGAAACACCATATATTTT
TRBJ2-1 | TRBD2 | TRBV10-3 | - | CAIRPGLENNEQFF | TGTGCCATCAGGCCGGGACTAGAGAACAATGAGCAGTTCTTC
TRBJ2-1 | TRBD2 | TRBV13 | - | CASSHYQRTSGRAVRNEQFF | TGTGCCAGCAGCCACTACCAACGGACTAGCGGGAGGGCCGTCCGCAATGAGCAGTTCTTC
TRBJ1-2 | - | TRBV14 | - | CASSQGRGYGYTF | TGTGCCAGCAGCCAAGGACGTGGCTATGGCTACACCTTC
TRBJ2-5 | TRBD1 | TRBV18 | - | CASSRPRTGQETQYF | TGTGCCAGCTCACGGCCAAGGACAGGGCAAGAGACCCAGTACTTC
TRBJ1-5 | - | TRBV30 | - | CAWGAASNQPQHF | TGTGCCTGGGGCGCCGCTAGCAATCAGCCCCAGCATTTT
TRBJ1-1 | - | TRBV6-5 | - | CASKPQGGTTEAFF | TGTGCCAGCAAGCCACAAGGGGGGACCACTGAAGCTTTCTTT
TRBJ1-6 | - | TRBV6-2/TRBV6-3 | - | CASSYETALNSPLHF | TGTGCCAGCAGTTACGAAACAGCCTTGAATTCACCCCTCCACTTT
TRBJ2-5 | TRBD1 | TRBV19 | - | CARAQTGDLQETQYF | TGTGCCAGGGCGCAGACAGGGGACCTCCAAGAGACCCAGTACTTC
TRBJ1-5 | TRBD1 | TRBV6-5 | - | CASSPLQGAHQPQHF | TGTGCCAGCAGTCCGTTACAGGGGGCCCATCAGCCCCAGCATTTT
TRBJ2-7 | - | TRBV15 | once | CATSRARDGSYEQYF | TGTGCCACCAGCAGAGCTCGGGACGGCTCCTACGAGCAGTACTTC
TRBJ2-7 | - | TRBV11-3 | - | CASSPPGGASYEQYF | TGTGCCAGCAGCCCCCCCGGGGGTGCTTCTTATGAGCAGTACTTC
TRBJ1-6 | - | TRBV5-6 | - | CASSLYAVGVQGISPLHF | TGTGCCAGCAGCTTATACGCCGTAGGTGTACAGGGCATTTCACCCCTCCACTTT
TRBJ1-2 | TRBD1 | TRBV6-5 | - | CASSHDRGRELGYTF | TGTGCCAGCAGTCACGACAGGGGGCGCGAATTGGGCTACACCTTC
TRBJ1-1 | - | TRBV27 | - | CASSQRGVNTEAFF | TGTGCCAGCTCGCAGAGAGGAGTTAACACTGAAGCTTTCTTT
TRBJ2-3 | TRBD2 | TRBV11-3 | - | CASSPRAMASGDTQYF | TGTGCCAGCAGCCCCCGCGCCATGGCTAGCGGTGATACGCAGTATTTT
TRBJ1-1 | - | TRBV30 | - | CAWSLFGTVNTEAFF | TGTGCCTGGAGTCTATTCGGGACTGTGAACACTGAAGCTTTCTTT
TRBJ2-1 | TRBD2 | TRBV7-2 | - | CASSPRLAGVGATGNEQFF | TGTGCCAGCAGCCCTCGACTAGCGGGAGTTGGGGCGACCGGGAATGAGCAGTTCTTC
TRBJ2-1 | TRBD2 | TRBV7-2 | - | CASSSRLAGGRVEQFF | TGTGCCAGCAGTTCAAGACTAGCGGGAGGGCGGGTTGAGCAGTTCTTC